These T cell receptor beta chains were read from a single sample in a study of Ad26.COV2.S vaccination and SARS-CoV-2 variants. The data were produced by immunoSEQ multiplex PCR, yet TCRdb's version contains in-frame clones alone and is incomplete. The sample records hundreds of thousands of clones, about 90% being singletons. The sample in question was peripheral blood, obtained in a trial of Ad26.COV2.S vaccine versus placebo. These receptors were obtained from a person aged 18 to 59 who received the Ad26.COV2.S COVID-19 vaccine or a placebo. The CDR3 runs from the conserved cysteine through the conserved F or W. A D gene is named only where the DNA matches it firmly. For some rows the clone size is stated as once, few or many, or as a class when expanded; others skip it.

j_call clone_size v_call d_call cdr3_aa cdr3_nt
TRBJ1-5 NA TRBV25-1 NA CASSGWTHPGQPQHF TGTGCCAGCAGTGGATGGACCCACCCGGGCCAGCCCCAGCATTTT
TRBJ2-7 NA TRBV2 NA CASSEIAGAVVEQYF TGTGCCAGCAGTGAAATAGCAGGGGCGGTTGTCGAGCAGTACTTC
TRBJ2-2 NA TRBV11-2 TRBD1 CASSFPGQLNTGELFF TGTGCCAGCAGCTTTCCGGGACAGCTGAACACCGGGGAGCTGTTTTTT
TRBJ2-2 NA TRBV18 NA CASSPDQNTGELFF TGTGCCAGCTCCCCTGACCAGAACACCGGGGAGCTGTTTTTT
TRBJ2-7 NA TRBV5-1 TRBD2 CASSSRVGGGSSYEQYF TGCGCCAGCAGCTCCCGGGTAGGAGGCGGGAGCTCCTACGAGCAGTACTTC
TRBJ2-6 NA TRBV3-1/TRBV3-2 NA CASSPTGTGANVLTF TGTGCCAGCAGCCCTACAGGTACTGGGGCCAACGTCCTGACTTTC
TRBJ2-7 NA TRBV11-2 NA CASRVSGAYEQYF TGTGCCAGCAGAGTCTCGGGAGCCTACGAGCAGTACTTC
TRBJ1-5 NA TRBV6-1 TRBD1 CASSDGGTGIYSNQPQHF TGTGCCAGCAGTGACGGCGGGACAGGGATATATAGCAATCAGCCCCAGCATTTT
TRBJ1-5 NA TRBV7-8 TRBD1 CASSFGQGGSNQPQHF TGTGCCAGCAGCTTTGGACAGGGAGGTAGCAATCAGCCCCAGCATTTT
TRBJ1-2 NA TRBV5-1 TRBD1 CASSPRRTGIRNYGYTF TGCGCCAGCAGCCCCAGGCGGACAGGGATAAGAAACTATGGCTACACCTTC
TRBJ2-2 NA TRBV29-1 NA CSVEDYRGPGELFF TGCAGCGTTGAAGATTACCGAGGGCCCGGGGAGCTGTTTTTT
TRBJ1-1 NA TRBV19 NA CASSMTGLLNTEAFF TGTGCCAGTAGTATGACAGGTCTATTAAACACTGAAGCTTTCTTT
TRBJ1-2 NA TRBV10-3 TRBD1 CAIDDRETTGYTF TGTGCCATCGATGACAGGGAGACGACGGGCTACACCTTC
TRBJ2-7 NA TRBV20-1 NA CSASGPARGYF TGCAGTGCCAGTGGCCCCGCGCGGGGGTACTTC
TRBJ1-5 NA TRBV5-6 TRBD1 CASSLAGGDQPQHF TGTGCCAGCAGCTTGGCAGGGGGCGATCAGCCCCAGCATTTT
TRBJ2-3 NA TRBV5-1 NA CASSSGQSPSTDTQYF TGCGCCAGCAGCTCGGGCCAGTCTCCTAGCACAGATACGCAGTATTTT
TRBJ2-1 NA TRBV9 TRBD2 CASSVGWTSGMNEQFF TGTGCCAGCAGCGTAGGTTGGACTAGCGGAATGAATGAGCAGTTCTTC
TRBJ1-1 NA TRBV6-5 NA CASSLQGFTEAFF TGTGCCAGCAGTCTACAGGGATTCACTGAAGCTTTCTTT
TRBJ2-5 NA TRBV5-1 NA CASSLAGAGKETQYF TGCGCCAGCAGCTTGGCCGGGGCAGGGAAAGAGACCCAGTACTTC
TRBJ2-1 few TRBV7-9 TRBD2 CASSLTSAYNEQFF TGTGCCAGCAGCTTAACTAGCGCCTACAATGAGCAGTTCTTC
TRBJ1-1 NA TRBV9 TRBD1 CASSDDRGSNTEAFF TGTGCCAGCAGCGACGACAGGGGTTCGAACACTGAAGCTTTCTTT
TRBJ2-5 NA TRBV2 TRBD1 CASSEQGTGLGTQYF TGTGCCAGCAGTGAACAGGGGACAGGGTTAGGGACCCAGTACTTC
TRBJ1-4 NA TRBV19 TRBD1 CASSIDSGGLSVDNEKLFF TGTGCCAGTAGTATAGATTCAGGGGGCCTTTCGGTCGATAATGAAAAACTGTTTTTT
TRBJ1-2 NA TRBV2 TRBD1 CASSTNRGRGGYTF TGTGCCAGCAGTACTAACAGGGGGCGCGGGGGCTACACCTTC